What follows are 9 T cell receptor beta chains derived from one specimen sequenced in a study of blood T cell repertoires in COVID-19. Sequencing was performed with immunoSEQ multiplex PCR; in TCRdb, only in-frame clones are kept and a portion is missing. The repertoire includes fewer than 200,000 clones, 83% of them detected once, and around 7.3% sits in the top ten. Sequences were obtained from peripheral blood. The receptors were gathered from a woman in her sixties or seventies with COVID-19, enrolled during active disease.

V usage is TRBV24-1 and J usage is TRBJ1-5; TRBD1 aligns across 8 bases. Losses at the gene ends were 6 bases for V and 6 bases for J; bases not matched to a gene: 15. CDR3 length equals 17 residues. Germline V gene lookup returns CDR1 KGHDR and CDR2 SFDVKD. The CDR3 spells CATSTGQGGHYRQPQHF. In DNA form, the CDR3 reads TGTGCCACCAGTACAGGACAGGGTGGCCATTATCGTCAGCCCCAGCATTTT.

V usage is TRBV5-4 and J usage is TRBJ1-1, with D perhaps TRBD1 (6 bases). The CDR3 has 16 amino acids. Trimming took 4 bases from V and 3 from J, leaving 19 bases between them. Looked up from germline, CDR1 is SGHNT and CDR2 is YYREEE (reference sequence). The CDR3 nucleotides are TGTGCCAGCAGCAATCCTGGGGGGGCCCGATACACTGAAGCTTTCTTT. Translated: CASSNPGGARYTEAFF.

The V and J genes are TRBV5-6 and TRBJ2-1, with D possibly matching TRBD2 (5 bases). Trimming removed 3 bases from V and 9 bases from J, with 7 bases in between. The CDR3 runs 11 residues. CDR1 and CDR2 (germline): SGHDT, YYEEEE. CDR3 residues: CASSSGVEQFF. The CDR3 DNA reads as TGTGCCAGCAGCTCCGGGGTTGAGCAGTTCTTC. The whole variable domain, filled in from reference TRBV5-6 and TRBJ2-1, reads DAGVTQSPTHLIKTRGQQVTLRCSPKSGHDTVSWYQQALGQGPQFIFQYYEEEERQRGNFPDRFSGHQFPNYSSELNVNALLLGDSALYLCASSSGVEQFFGPGTRLTVL.

The chain carries TRBV9 and TRBJ2-1; D unclear. The V and J ends lost 1 base and 5 bases respectively, with 10 bases between them. This CDR3 has 14 residues. The germline gives CDR1 SGDLS, CDR2 YYNGEE. The CDR3 sequence: CASSVLSADNEQFF. CDR3 sequence (DNA): TGTGCCAGCAGCGTACTCAGCGCAGACAATGAGCAGTTCTTC.

Only a few counts were recorded for this clone. The chain employs TRBV5-5 and TRBJ2-7, with D perhaps matching TRBD1 (5 bases). Germline V gives CDR1 SGHKS, CDR2 YYEKEE (reference sequence). The length of the CDR3 is 17 residues. V dropped 4 bases and J dropped 0 bases, with 20 bases sitting between them. The DNA for the CDR3 is TGTGCCAGCAGCCTCTTTCTTACAGGCCCCAGCTCCTACGAGCAGTACTTC. Its translation: CASSLFLTGPSSYEQYF.

V and J are TRBV6-6 and TRBJ2-3, with 11 bases matching TRBD2. This CDR3 spans 15 amino acids. CDR1 is MNHNY, CDR2 SVGAGI, per germline (reference sequence). V was clipped by 6 bases and J by 2 bases; unmatched bases: 4. CDR3 loop: CASRLAGGSTDTQYF. DNA for the CDR3: TGTGCCAGCAGGCTAGCGGGGGGATCCACAGATACGCAGTATTTT.

In nucleotides, the CDR3 is TGTGCCTGGAGAAGACAGAGCTCTGGAAACACCATATATTTT. The encoded protein is CAWRRQSSGNTIYF. This chain uses TRBV30 with TRBJ1-3; a weak D match, TRBD1 (5 bases). CDR3 length equals 14 residues. Trimming took 3 bases from V and 0 from J, leaving 9 bases between them. CDR1 GTSNPN and CDR2 SVGIG come from the germline V gene (reference sequence).

V is TRBV19 and J is TRBJ2-5; TRBD2 is a possible D gene (5 bases). The CDR3 contains 14 residues. Trimming pared 7 bases from V and 6 bases from J, leaving 18 bases between. Germline loops: CDR1 LNHDA, CDR2 SQIVND (reference sequence). The CDR3: CASTPLADSKTQYF. In nucleotides, the CDR3 is TGTGCCAGTACCCCGCTAGCCGACTCAAAGACCCAGTACTTC.

Of note for this clone: Other DNA sequences of this sample code for an identical CDR3. The chain couples TRBV7-2 to TRBJ2-2; D is ambiguous. Germline CDR1 reads SGHTA; CDR2 reads FQGNSA. This CDR3 is built from 14 residues. Trimming shortened V by 1 base and J by 1 base, and 4 bases separated the two germline ends. DNA of the CDR3: TGTGCCAGCAGCTTAGACAGGAACACCGGGGAGCTGTTTTTT. This sequence encodes CASSLDRNTGELFF. Complete variable domain (other parts from reference TRBV7-2 and TRBJ2-2): GAGVSQSPSNKVTEKGKDVELRCDPISGHTALYWYRQSLGQGLEFLIYFQGNSAPDKSGLPSDRFSAERTGGSVSTLTIQRTQQEDSAVYLCASSLDRNTGELFFGEGSRLTVL.